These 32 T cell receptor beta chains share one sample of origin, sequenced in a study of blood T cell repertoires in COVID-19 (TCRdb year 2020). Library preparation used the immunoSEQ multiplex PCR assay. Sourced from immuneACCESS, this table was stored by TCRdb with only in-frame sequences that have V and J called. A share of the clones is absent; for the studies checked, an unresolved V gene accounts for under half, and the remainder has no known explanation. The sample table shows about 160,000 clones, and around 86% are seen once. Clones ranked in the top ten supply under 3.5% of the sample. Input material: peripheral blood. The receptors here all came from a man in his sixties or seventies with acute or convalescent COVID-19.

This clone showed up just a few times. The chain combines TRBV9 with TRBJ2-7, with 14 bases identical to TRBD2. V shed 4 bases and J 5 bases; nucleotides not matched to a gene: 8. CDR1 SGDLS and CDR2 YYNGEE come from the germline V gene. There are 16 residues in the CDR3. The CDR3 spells CASSPRTSGRINEQYF. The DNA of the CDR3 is TGTGCCAGCAGCCCCAGGACTAGCGGGAGGATTAACGAGCAGTACTTC.

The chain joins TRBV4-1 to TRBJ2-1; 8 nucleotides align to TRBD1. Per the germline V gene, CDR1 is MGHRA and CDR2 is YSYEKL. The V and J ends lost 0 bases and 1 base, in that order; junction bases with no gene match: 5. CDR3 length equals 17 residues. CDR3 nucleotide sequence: TGCGCCAGCAGCCAAGATCGGCAGGGGGCTTCCTACAATGAGCAGTTCTTC. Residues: CASSQDRQGASYNEQFF.

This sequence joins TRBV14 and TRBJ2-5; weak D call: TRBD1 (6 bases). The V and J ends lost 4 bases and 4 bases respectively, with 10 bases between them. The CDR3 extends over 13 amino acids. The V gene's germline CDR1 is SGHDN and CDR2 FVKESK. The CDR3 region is CASSLQGGETQYF. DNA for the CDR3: TGTGCCAGCAGCCTACAGGGTGGAGAGACCCAGTACTTC.

CDR3 loop: CASSPASGRASETQYF. Written as DNA, the CDR3 is TGTGCCAGCTCACCAGCCAGCGGGAGGGCAAGTGAGACCCAGTACTTC. J is TRBJ2-5 and V is TRBV18, with 10 bases identical to TRBD2. Germline CDR1 KGHSH, CDR2 LQKENI. There are 16 residues in the CDR3. Germline trimming cut 2 bases from V and 5 bases from J; bases unmatched to any gene: 8.

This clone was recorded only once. CDR3 protein: CASSPSPYEQYF. In DNA, the CDR3 is TGCGCCAGCAGTCCTTCCCCCTACGAGCAGTACTTC. The chain couples TRBV23-1 to TRBJ2-7; no clear D. TRBV23-1 is annotated as an ORF whose role is uncertain. The V end lost 4 bases, the J end lost 2 bases, and 6 bases lay between the germline ends. The CDR3 has 12 residues.

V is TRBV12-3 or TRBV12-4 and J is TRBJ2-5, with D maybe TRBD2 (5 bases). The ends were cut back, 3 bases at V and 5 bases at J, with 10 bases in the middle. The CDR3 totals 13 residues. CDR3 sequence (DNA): TGTGCCAGCAGTTTTGAGGGTTACGAGACCCAGTACTTC. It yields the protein CASSFEGYETQYF.

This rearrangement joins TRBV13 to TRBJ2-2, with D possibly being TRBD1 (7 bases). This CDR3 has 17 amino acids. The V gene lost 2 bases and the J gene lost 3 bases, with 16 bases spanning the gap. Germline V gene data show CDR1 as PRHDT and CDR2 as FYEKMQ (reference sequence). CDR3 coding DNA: TGTGCCAGCAGCTTAACGACAGGGAGGACGGACACCGGGGAGCTGTTTTTT. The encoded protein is CASSLTTGRTDTGELFF.

The CDR3 sequence: CSASFTSGRRNEQYF. CDR3 bases: TGCAGTGCTAGTTTCACTAGCGGGAGGAGGAACGAGCAGTACTTC. V is TRBV20-1 and J is TRBJ2-7, with 12 bases matching TRBD2. Per the germline V gene, CDR1 is DFQATT and CDR2 is SNEGSKA (reference sequence). V shed 3 bases, J shed 5 bases, and the junction held 8 bases outside the gene matches. The CDR3 is 15 amino acids.

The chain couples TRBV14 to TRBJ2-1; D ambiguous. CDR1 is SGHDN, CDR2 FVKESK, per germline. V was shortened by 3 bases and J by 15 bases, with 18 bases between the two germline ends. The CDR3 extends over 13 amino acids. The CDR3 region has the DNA TGTGCCAGCAGCCAGACAAGGAATGGCAGGTCGTTCTTC. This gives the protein CASSQTRNGRSFF.

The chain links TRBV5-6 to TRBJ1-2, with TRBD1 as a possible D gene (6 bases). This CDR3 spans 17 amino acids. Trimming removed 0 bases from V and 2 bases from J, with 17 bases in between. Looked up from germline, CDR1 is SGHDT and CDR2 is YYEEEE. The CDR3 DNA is TGTGCCAGCAGCTTGGCCGAGACAGGAGCCAGGAACTATGGCTACACCTTC. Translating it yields CASSLAETGARNYGYTF. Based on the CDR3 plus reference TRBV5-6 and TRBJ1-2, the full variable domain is DAGVTQSPTHLIKTRGQQVTLRCSPKSGHDTVSWYQQALGQGPQFIFQYYEEEERQRGNFPDRFSGHQFPNYSSELNVNALLLGDSALYLCASSLAETGARNYGYTFGSGTRLTVV.

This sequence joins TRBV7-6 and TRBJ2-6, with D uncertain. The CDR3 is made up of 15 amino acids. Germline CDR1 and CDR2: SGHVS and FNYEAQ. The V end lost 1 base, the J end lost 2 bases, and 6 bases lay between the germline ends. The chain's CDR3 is CASSLVRTGANVLTF. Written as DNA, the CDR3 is TGTGCCAGCAGCTTAGTGCGGACTGGGGCCAACGTCCTGACTTTC.

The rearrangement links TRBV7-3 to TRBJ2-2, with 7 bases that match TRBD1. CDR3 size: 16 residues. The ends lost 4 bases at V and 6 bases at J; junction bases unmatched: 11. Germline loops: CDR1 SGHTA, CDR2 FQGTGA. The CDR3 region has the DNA TGTGCCAGCAGCTCATCAGGGGGTCTAAACTCCGGGGAGCTGTTTTTT. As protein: CASSSSGGLNSGELFF.

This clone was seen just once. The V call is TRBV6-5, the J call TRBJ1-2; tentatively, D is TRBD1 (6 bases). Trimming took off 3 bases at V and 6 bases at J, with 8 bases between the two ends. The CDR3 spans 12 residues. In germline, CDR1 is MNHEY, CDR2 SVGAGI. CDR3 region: CASSYPGDGYTF. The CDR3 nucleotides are TGTGCCAGCAGTTATCCAGGGGATGGCTACACCTTC.

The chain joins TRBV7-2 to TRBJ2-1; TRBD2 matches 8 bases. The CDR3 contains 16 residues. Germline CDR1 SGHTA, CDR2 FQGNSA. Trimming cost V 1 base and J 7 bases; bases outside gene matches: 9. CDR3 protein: CASSLVGGLGHNEQFF. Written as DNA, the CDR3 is TGTGCCAGCAGCTTAGTTGGGGGACTAGGGCATAATGAGCAGTTCTTC.

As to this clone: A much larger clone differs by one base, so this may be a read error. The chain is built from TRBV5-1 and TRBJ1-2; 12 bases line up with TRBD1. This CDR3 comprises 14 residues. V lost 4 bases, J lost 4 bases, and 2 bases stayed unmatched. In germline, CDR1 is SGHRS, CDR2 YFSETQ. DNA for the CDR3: TGCGCCAGCAGCGGGACAGGGGGCGGCTATGGCTACACCTTC. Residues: CASSGTGGGYGYTF.

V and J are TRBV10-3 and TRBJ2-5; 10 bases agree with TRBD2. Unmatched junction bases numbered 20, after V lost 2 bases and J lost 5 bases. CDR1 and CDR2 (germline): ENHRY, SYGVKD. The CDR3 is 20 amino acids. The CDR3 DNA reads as TGTGCCATCAGTGAGCGGTTAAGCGGGAGGGCCGAATTTTCCCGTGAGACCCAGTACTTC. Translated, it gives CAISERLSGRAEFSRETQYF.

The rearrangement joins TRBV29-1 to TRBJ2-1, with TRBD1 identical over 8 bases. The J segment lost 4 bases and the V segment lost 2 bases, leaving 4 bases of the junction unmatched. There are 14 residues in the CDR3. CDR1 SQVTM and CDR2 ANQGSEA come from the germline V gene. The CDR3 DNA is TGCAGCGTTGAACCGGGACAGGTATACAATGAGCAGTTCTTC. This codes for CSVEPGQVYNEQFF.

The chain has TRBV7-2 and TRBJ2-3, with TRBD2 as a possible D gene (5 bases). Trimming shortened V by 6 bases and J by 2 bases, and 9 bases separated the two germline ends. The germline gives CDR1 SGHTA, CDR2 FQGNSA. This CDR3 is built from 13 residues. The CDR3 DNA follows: TGTGCCAGCAGAATCGGGGTCACAGATACGCAGTATTTT. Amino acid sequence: CASRIGVTDTQYF.

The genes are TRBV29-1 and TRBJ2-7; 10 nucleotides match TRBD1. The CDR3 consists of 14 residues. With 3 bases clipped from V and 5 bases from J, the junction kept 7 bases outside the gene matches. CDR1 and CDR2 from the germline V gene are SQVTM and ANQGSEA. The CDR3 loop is CSVDTGTGADEQYF. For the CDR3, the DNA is TGCAGCGTTGACACCGGGACAGGGGCTGACGAGCAGTACTTC.

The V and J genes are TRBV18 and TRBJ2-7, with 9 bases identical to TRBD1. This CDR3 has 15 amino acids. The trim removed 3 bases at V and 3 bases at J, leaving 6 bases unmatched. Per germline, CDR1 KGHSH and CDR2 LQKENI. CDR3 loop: CASSPNLGQGYEQYF. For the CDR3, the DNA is TGTGCCAGCTCACCCAATTTGGGACAGGGCTACGAGCAGTACTTC. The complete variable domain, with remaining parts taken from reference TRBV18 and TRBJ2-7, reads NAGVMQNPRHLVRRRGQEARLRCSPMKGHSHVYWYRQLPEEGLKFMVYLQKENIIDESGMPKERFSAEFPKEGPSILRIQQVVRGDSAAYFCASSPNLGQGYEQYFGPGTRLTVT.

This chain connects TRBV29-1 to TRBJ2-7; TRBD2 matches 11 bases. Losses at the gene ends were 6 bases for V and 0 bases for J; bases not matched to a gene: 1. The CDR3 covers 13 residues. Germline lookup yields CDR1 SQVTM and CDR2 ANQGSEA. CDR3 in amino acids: CSVTSGGSYEQYF. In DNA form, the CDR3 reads TGCAGCGTCACTAGCGGGGGCTCCTACGAGCAGTACTTC.

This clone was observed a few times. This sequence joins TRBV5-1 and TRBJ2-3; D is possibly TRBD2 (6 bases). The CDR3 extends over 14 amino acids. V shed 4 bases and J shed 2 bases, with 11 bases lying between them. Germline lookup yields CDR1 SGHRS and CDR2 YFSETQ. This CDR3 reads CASSLGGTTDTQYF. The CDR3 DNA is TGCGCCAGCAGCCTTGGAGGGACCACAGATACGCAGTATTTT.

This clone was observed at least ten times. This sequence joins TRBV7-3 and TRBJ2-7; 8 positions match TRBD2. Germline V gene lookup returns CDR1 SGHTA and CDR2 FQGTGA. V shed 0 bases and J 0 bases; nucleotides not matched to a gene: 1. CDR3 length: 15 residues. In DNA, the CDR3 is TGTGCCAGCAGCTTAACCGGGACTAGCTCCTACGAGCAGTACTTC. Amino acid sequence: CASSLTGTSSYEQYF. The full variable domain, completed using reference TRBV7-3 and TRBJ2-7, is GAGVSQTPSNKVTEKGKYVELRCDPISGHTALYWYRQSLGQGPEFLIYFQGTGAADDSGLPNDRFFAVRPEGSVSTLKIQRTERGDSAVYLCASSLTGTSSYEQYFGPGTRLTVT.

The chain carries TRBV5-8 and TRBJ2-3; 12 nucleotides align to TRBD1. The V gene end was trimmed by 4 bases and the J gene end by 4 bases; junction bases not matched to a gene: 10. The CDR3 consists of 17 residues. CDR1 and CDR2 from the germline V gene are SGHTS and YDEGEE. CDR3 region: CASSLIGTGGSADTQYF. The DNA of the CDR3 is TGTGCCAGCAGCCTAATCGGGACAGGGGGCTCCGCAGATACGCAGTATTTT.

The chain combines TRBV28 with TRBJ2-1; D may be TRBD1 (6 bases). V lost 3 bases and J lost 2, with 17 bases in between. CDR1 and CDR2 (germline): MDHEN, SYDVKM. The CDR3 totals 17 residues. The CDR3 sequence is CASSLGAGLAPYNEQFF. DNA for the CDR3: TGTGCCAGCAGTTTGGGGGCGGGCCTGGCCCCCTACAATGAGCAGTTCTTC.

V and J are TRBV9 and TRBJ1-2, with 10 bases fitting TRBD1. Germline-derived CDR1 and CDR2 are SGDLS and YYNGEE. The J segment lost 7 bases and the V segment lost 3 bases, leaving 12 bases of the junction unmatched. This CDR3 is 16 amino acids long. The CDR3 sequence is CASSANSGTGAGGYTF. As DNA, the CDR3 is TGTGCCAGCAGCGCGAACTCCGGGACAGGGGCCGGTGGCTACACCTTC.

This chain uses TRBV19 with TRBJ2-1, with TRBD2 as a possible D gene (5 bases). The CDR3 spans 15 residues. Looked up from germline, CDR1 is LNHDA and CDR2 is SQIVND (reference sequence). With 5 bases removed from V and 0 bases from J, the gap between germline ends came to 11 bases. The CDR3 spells CASSRSVSSYNEQFF. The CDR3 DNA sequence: TGTGCCAGTAGTCGTAGCGTCAGCTCCTACAATGAGCAGTTCTTC.

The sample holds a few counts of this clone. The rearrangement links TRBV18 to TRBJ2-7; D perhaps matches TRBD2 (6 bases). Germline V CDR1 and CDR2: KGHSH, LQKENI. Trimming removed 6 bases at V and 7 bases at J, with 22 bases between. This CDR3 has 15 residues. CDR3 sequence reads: CASSAGASDTSEQYF. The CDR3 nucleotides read TGTGCCAGCTCGGCCGGGGCTAGCGACACATCAGAGCAGTACTTC.

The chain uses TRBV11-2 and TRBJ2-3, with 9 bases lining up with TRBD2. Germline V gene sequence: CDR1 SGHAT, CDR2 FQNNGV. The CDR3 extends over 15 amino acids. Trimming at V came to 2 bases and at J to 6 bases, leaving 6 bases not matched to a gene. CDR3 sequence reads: CASSLRGTSRDTQYF. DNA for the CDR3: TGTGCCAGCAGCTTAAGGGGGACTAGCAGGGATACGCAGTATTTT.

The CDR3 DNA is TGTGCCAGCAGCTACCCAGGGAGGGTGGGTGGCTACACCTTC. This codes for CASSYPGRVGGYTF. The J gene is TRBJ1-2, the V gene TRBV7-9; a weak D match, TRBD1 (5 bases). Germline V gene data show CDR1 as SEHNR and CDR2 as FQNEAQ (reference sequence). This CDR3 comprises 14 residues. The germline V and J ends were trimmed by 4 bases and 7 bases, with 16 bases remaining between them.

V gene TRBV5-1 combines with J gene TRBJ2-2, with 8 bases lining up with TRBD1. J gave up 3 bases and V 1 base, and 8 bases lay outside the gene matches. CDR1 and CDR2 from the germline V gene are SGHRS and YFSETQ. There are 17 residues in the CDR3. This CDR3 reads CASSLLPGQGDTGELFF. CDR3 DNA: TGCGCCAGCAGCTTGTTACCTGGACAGGGAGACACCGGGGAGCTGTTTTTT.

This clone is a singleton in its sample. As DNA, the CDR3 is TGTGCCAGCGTCGGACAGGGATTAGATACGCAGTATTTT. This codes for CASVGQGLDTQYF. The rearrangement links TRBV5-8 to TRBJ2-3; 8 bases line up with TRBD1. V lost 7 bases to trimming and J lost 5 bases; unmatched junction nucleotides: 6. The CDR3 loop spans 13 amino acids. Germline CDR1 is SGHTS and CDR2 is YDEGEE.